The clone carrying this T cell receptor (beta chain) showed up many times. Its matching antigen is unknown. An expansion of CD8+CD57+ cells by flow cytometry had been shown in patients chosen for sequencing. The CDR3 extends over 14 amino acids. With 5 bases removed from V and 4 bases from J, the gap between germline ends came to 15 bases. The sample is drawn from a study of CD8+CD57+ T cells in acquired aplastic anemia. About the study: Roughly 3 ug was the average amount of DNA from sorted CD4+ and CD8+ cells.

It was genomic DNA that served as the template for profiling TCR beta VDJ and CDR3. In TCRdb, the reads were re-called with MiXCR into one record per CDR3 protein. This table holds roughly 500,000 distinct CDR3 sequences, under 40% found once. Findings of the study overall: Simpson's diversity of CD8+ cells was not significantly different in patients compared with controls. Patients and controls were found to share about 31 CD8+ CDR3 sequences.

The V gene is TRBV12-3 or TRBV12-4, the J gene TRBJ2-7, with D unresolved. Sequenced input: sorted CD4+, CD8+, or CD8+CD57+ T cells (not recorded which) from PBMCs. The receptor was isolated from a human donor with aplastic anemia. CDR3 nucleotide sequence: TGTGCCAGCAGTACCCGACGGTACCGGTACGAGCAGTACTTC. Protein: CASSTRRYRYEQYF.